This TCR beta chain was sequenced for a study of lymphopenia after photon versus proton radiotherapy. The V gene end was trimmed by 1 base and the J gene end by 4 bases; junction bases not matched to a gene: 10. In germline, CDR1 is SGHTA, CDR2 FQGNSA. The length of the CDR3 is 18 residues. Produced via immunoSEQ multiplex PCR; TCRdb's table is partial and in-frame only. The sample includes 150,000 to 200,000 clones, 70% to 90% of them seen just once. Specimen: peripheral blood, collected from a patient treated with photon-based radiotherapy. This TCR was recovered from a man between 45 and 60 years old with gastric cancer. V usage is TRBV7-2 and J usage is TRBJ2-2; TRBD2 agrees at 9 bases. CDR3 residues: CASSLVALREGSTGELFF. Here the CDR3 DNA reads TGTGCCAGCAGCTTAGTAGCTTTGCGGGAGGGCAGCACCGGGGAGCTGTTTTTT. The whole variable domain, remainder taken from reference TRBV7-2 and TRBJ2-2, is GAGVSQSPSNKVTEKGKDVELRCDPISGHTALYWYRQSLGQGLEFLIYFQGNSAPDKSGLPSDRFSAERTGGSVSTLTIQRTQQEDSAVYLCASSLVALREGSTGELFFGEGSRLTVL.